This entry lists 29 T cell receptor beta chains sequenced from one sample in a study of vaccination and CD4 T cells after COVID-19 (dated by TCRdb to 2021 to 2024). No antigen has been assigned to these receptors. Receptor libraries were prepared by PCR. Sequencer: Illumina iSeq 100. DNA from cultured CD4+ T cells underwent TCR sequencing with the Oncomine TCR Beta short-read assay at the Johns Hopkins FTIC core. The public reads were reprocessed in TCRdb via fastp at Q25 and MiXCR, keeping in-frame beta chains. Merged by CDR3 protein, the rows form single entries marked with the most common genes and DNA. This sample lists about 7,100 distinct CDR3 sequences; around 74% were detected once. In total, the top ten clones hold over 12% of the sample. The sample's treatment or condition label, decoded: roughly nine-day PBMC culture with coronavirus spike peptide pools or control peptides (ViraFEST assay).

Sequenced sample: CD4+ T cells from blood, cultured in vitro. The receptors come from a human donor who had recovered from COVID-19.

The V gene is TRBV27, the J gene TRBJ1-5, with 9 nucleotides matching TRBD1. V lost 6 bases, J lost 0 bases, and 6 bases stayed unmatched. CDR1 and CDR2 (germline): MNHEY, SMNVEV (reference sequence). This CDR3 is 16 amino acids long. DNA of the CDR3: TGTGCCAGCAGGACAGGGGGACTGAATAGCAATCAGCCCCAGCATTTT. Residues: CASRTGGLNSNQPQHF.

There are a few counts of this clonotype. The DNA for the CDR3 is TGTGCCACCAGCAGAGATCGTCTGGGAGAGGGGAACACTGAAGCTTTCTTT. This translates into CATSRDRLGEGNTEAFF. This chain links TRBV15 with TRBJ1-1; D gene uncertain. CDR3 size: 17 residues. Trimming cost V 0 bases and J 1 base, with 15 bases left between them. CDR1 and CDR2 from the germline V gene are LNHNV and YYDKDF (reference sequence).

The V and J genes are TRBV5-1 and TRBJ1-6, with a possible D match to TRBD1 (5 bases). There are 15 residues in the CDR3. Trimming stripped 5 bases from V and 7 bases from J, with 16 bases between. CDR1 is SGHRS and CDR2 is YFSETQ in the germline V gene. The CDR3 loop is CASSVQAPENSPLHF. Written as DNA, the CDR3 is TGCGCCAGCAGTGTACAGGCCCCTGAGAATTCACCCCTCCACTTT. Complete variable domain (other parts from reference TRBV5-1 and TRBJ1-6): KAGVTQTPRYLIKTRGQQVTLSCSPISGHRSVSWYQQTPGQGLQFLFEYFSETQRNKGNFPGRFSGRQFSNSRSEMNVSTLELGDSALYLCASSVQAPENSPLHFGNGTRLTVT.

V usage is TRBV20-1 and J usage is TRBJ1-5, with TRBD1 identical over 9 bases. This CDR3 comprises 17 residues. Germline V gene sequence: CDR1 DFQATT, CDR2 SNEGSKA (reference sequence). V lost 0 bases to trimming and J lost 2 bases; unmatched junction nucleotides: 8. The CDR3, as DNA: TGCAGTGCTAGAGACCCAACAGGGGGCCGGCGCAATCAGCCCCAGCATTTT. Encoded protein: CSARDPTGGRRNQPQHF.

This chain connects TRBV27 to TRBJ2-7; a weak D match, TRBD1 (5 bases). V lost 4 bases, J lost 6 bases, and 16 bases lay in between. Per germline, CDR1 MNHEY and CDR2 SMNVEV (reference sequence). The CDR3 extends over 14 amino acids. CDR3 loop: CASSYETELAEQYF. Written as DNA, the CDR3 is TGTGCCAGCAGTTATGAGACAGAATTGGCCGAGCAGTACTTC.

In its sample, this clonotype was seen once. V gene TRBV20-1 combines with J gene TRBJ1-3; D is possibly TRBD1 (6 bases). CDR3 size: 15 residues. With 4 bases removed from V and 0 bases from J, the gap between germline ends came to 13 bases. The germline V gene has CDR1 DFQATT and CDR2 SNEGSKA (reference sequence). For the CDR3, the DNA is TGCAGTGCTATACGAGACAGGTTCTCTGGAAACACCATATATTTT. Translating gives CSAIRDRFSGNTIYF.

This clonotype has only a few counts. The chain recombines TRBV7-2 with TRBJ2-1, with D possibly being TRBD2 (5 bases). This CDR3 region has 14 residues. Germline lookup yields CDR1 SGHTA and CDR2 FQGNSA. Trimming shortened V by 3 bases and J by 4 bases, and 10 bases separated the two germline ends. The CDR3 is CASSFSAPYNEQFF. In DNA, the CDR3 is TGTGCCAGCAGCTTTAGCGCTCCGTACAATGAGCAGTTCTTC.

This chain links TRBV6-1 with TRBJ2-3, with 7 positions matching TRBD1. CDR3 size: 16 residues. CDR1 is MNHNS, CDR2 SASEGT, per germline. J was trimmed by 5 bases and V by 5 bases; bases with no gene match: 13. The chain's CDR3 is CASSLGQQGVRDTQYF. The CDR3 DNA follows: TGTGCCAGCAGTCTCGGGCAGCAGGGGGTGAGAGATACGCAGTATTTT.

This clonotype occurred a few times. The genes are TRBV29-1 and TRBJ1-2, with D hard to call. Trimming cost V 4 bases and J 6 bases, with 15 bases left between them. The CDR3 loop spans 13 amino acids. Germline lookup yields CDR1 SQVTM and CDR2 ANQGSEA. The CDR3 reads CSVVIVQANGYTF. As DNA, the CDR3 is TGCAGCGTTGTCATCGTGCAGGCTAATGGCTACACCTTC.

This CDR3 reads CASRPYRASNYGYTF. The CDR3 coding sequence is TGTGCCAGCAGACCGTACAGGGCTTCGAACTATGGCTACACCTTC. The chain links TRBV27 to TRBJ1-2; the D gene is possibly TRBD1 (6 bases). Trimming cost V 6 bases and J 2 bases, with 16 bases left between them. From germline, CDR1 is MNHEY and CDR2 SMNVEV (reference sequence). The CDR3 consists of 15 residues.

This sequence joins TRBV19 and TRBJ1-1; no clear D. This CDR3 spans 13 amino acids. V lost 4 bases, J lost 2 bases, and 8 bases lay in between. Per germline, CDR1 LNHDA and CDR2 SQIVND (reference sequence). The CDR3 loop reads CASSRPRNTEAFF. In DNA, the CDR3 is TGTGCCAGTAGTAGGCCGCGCAACACTGAAGCTTTCTTT.

The chain joins TRBV19 to TRBJ2-1, with D possibly matching TRBD1 (5 bases). The CDR3 runs 10 residues. CDR1 is LNHDA, CDR2 SQIVND, per germline (reference sequence). V was cut by 10 bases and J by 14 bases, with 15 bases left in between. CDR3 sequence reads: CATLGRQKFF. The CDR3 bases are TGTGCCACCTTGGGGCGACAAAAGTTCTTC. The full variable domain, with the rest looked up from reference TRBV19 and TRBJ2-1, is DGGITQSPKYLFRKEGQNVTLSCEQNLNHDAMYWYRQDPGQGLRLIYYSQIVNDFQKGDIAEGYSVSREKKESFPLTVTSAQKNPTAFYLCATLGRQKFFGPGTRLTVL.

CDR3 sequence reads: CASSLIPGQLLNSPLHF. CDR3 bases: TGTGCCAGCAGTTTAATTCCAGGCCAGTTACTAAATTCACCCCTCCACTTT. J is TRBJ1-6 and V is TRBV6-5, with D hard to call. In germline, CDR1 is MNHEY, CDR2 SVGAGI. The CDR3 has 17 amino acids. Between the trimmed V and J ends, which lost 4 bases and 7 bases, there was a span of 20 bases.

The rearrangement uses TRBV7-2 and TRBJ1-5; tentative D call: TRBD1 (6 bases). This CDR3 has 12 amino acids. Germline V gene lookup returns CDR1 SGHTA and CDR2 FQGNSA. V was cut by 1 base and J by 14 bases, with 12 bases left in between. CDR3 in amino acids: CASSLDVRDKHF. For the CDR3, the DNA is TGTGCCAGCAGCTTAGATGTGCGGGACAAGCATTTT.

This clonotype was found once. The chain carries TRBV10-3 and TRBJ1-1, with D uncertain. V was clipped by 3 bases and J by 1 base, with 9 bases between them. CDR1 and CDR2 (germline): ENHRY, SYGVKD. This CDR3 spans 14 amino acids. CDR3: CAISDFIGNTEAFF. CDR3 in DNA: TGTGCCATCAGTGATTTTATAGGGAACACTGAAGCTTTCTTT.

The chain has TRBV30 and TRBJ2-3; D is unclear. The germline V gene has CDR1 GTSNPN and CDR2 SVGIG (reference sequence). The CDR3 runs 12 residues. V was clipped by 2 bases and J by 14 bases, with 17 bases between them. In nucleotides, the CDR3 is TGTGCCTGGAGTACCACGACCTCTCGGGTGTATTTT. Encoded protein: CAWSTTTSRVYF. The whole variable domain, remainder taken from reference TRBV30 and TRBJ2-3, is SQTIHQWPATLVQPVGSPLSLECTVEGTSNPNLYWYRQAAGRGLQLLFYSVGIGQISSEVPQNLSASRPQDRQFILSSKKLLLSDSGFYLCAWSTTTSRVYFGPGTRLTVL.

V is TRBV6-1 and J is TRBJ1-2; maybe TRBD1 (5 bases). V dropped 5 bases and J dropped 7 bases, with 14 bases sitting between them. Germline V gene data show CDR1 as MNHNS and CDR2 as SASEGT. This CDR3 spans 13 amino acids. The CDR3 DNA is TGTGCCAGCAGTAAGGAGGGGCGGCGTGGCTACACCTTC. Translating it yields CASSKEGRRGYTF.

The rearrangement uses TRBV6-1 and TRBJ2-5; 10 nucleotides match TRBD2. V shed 8 bases and J 11 bases; nucleotides not matched to a gene: 8. Germline loops: CDR1 MNHNS, CDR2 SASEGT. The CDR3 sequence is 12 residues long. CDR3 loop: CASGQLAGTQYF. The CDR3 region has the DNA TGTGCCAGCGGACAACTAGCGGGAACTCAGTACTTC.

The chain uses TRBV6-5 and TRBJ1-2, with D unclear. Trimming cost V 4 bases and J 0 bases, with 12 bases left between them. Per the germline V gene, CDR1 is MNHEY and CDR2 is SVGAGI. CDR3 length equals 15 residues. CDR3 loop: CASSSPSSANYGYTF. CDR3 bases: TGTGCCAGCAGTTCTCCTTCGTCGGCTAACTATGGCTACACCTTC.

The chain uses TRBV6-4 and TRBJ2-7; D call uncertain. Trimming left V 7 bases short and J 3 bases short, with 13 bases between. The germline V gene encodes CDR1 MRHNA and CDR2 SNTAGT. This CDR3 comprises 13 residues. CDR3 region: CASTLSNLYEQYF. Written as DNA, the CDR3 is TGTGCCAGCACCCTAAGCAACCTCTACGAGCAGTACTTC.

The gene calls are TRBV10-1 and TRBJ1-2; 7 bases fit TRBD1. The germline gives CDR1 WNHNN, CDR2 SYGVQD (reference sequence). V was pared by 3 bases and J by 4 bases, with 2 bases of the junction left unmatched. This CDR3 has 13 residues. CDR3 nucleotides: TGCGCCAGCAGTGAAGACAGGGCCTATGGCTACACCTTC. This encodes CASSEDRAYGYTF.

The chain combines TRBV20-1 with TRBJ2-5; 7 bases match TRBD1. V shed 6 bases and J 2 bases; nucleotides not matched to a gene: 15. Germline lookup yields CDR1 DFQATT and CDR2 SNEGSKA (reference sequence). The CDR3 consists of 16 residues. The CDR3: CSAFRTGRLGQETQYF. The CDR3 nucleotides are TGCAGTGCATTTCGGACAGGTCGGCTGGGGCAAGAGACCCAGTACTTC.

The chain uses TRBV20-1 and TRBJ1-5; no clear D gene. The CDR3 sequence is 16 residues long. Trimming took off 0 bases at V and 0 bases at J, with 12 bases between the two ends. Germline V CDR1 and CDR2: DFQATT, SNEGSKA (reference sequence). The CDR3 DNA is TGCAGTGCTAGAGAGACGGGGAGGGTTAGCAATCAGCCCCAGCATTTT. Protein sequence: CSARETGRVSNQPQHF.

The chain has TRBV20-1 and TRBJ1-1, with D maybe TRBD1 (6 bases). V was clipped by 3 bases and J by 9 bases, with 11 bases between them. Germline CDR1 is DFQATT and CDR2 is SNEGSKA (reference sequence). The CDR3 runs to 11 residues. CDR3 residues: CSARGDTKAFF. CDR3 DNA sequence: TGCAGTGCTAGGGGGGACACCAAAGCTTTCTTT.

The chain couples TRBV11-2 to TRBJ1-5; the D gene is possibly TRBD1 (5 bases). This CDR3 contains 15 residues. Looked up from germline, CDR1 is SGHAT and CDR2 is FQNNGV. The V end was cut by 7 bases, the J end by 6 bases, with 19 bases between. CDR3 residues: CASTGTYGAGQPQHF. The CDR3 DNA reads TGTGCCAGCACCGGAACTTACGGGGCAGGTCAGCCCCAGCATTTT.

V gene TRBV6-2 or TRBV6-3 combines with J gene TRBJ2-7; 12 bases match TRBD1. This CDR3 is 15 amino acids long. The V gene's germline CDR1 is MNHEY and CDR2 SVGEGT. V lost 6 bases to trimming and J lost 6 bases; unmatched junction nucleotides: 9. The CDR3 DNA sequence: TGTGCCAGCAGAGCGGGACAGGGGGCGACGGTCGAGCAGTACTTC. Translated, it gives CASRAGQGATVEQYF.

This chain links TRBV11-3 with TRBJ2-7, with no clear D. Trimming cost V 5 bases and J 3 bases, with 8 bases left between them. Germline-derived CDR1 and CDR2 are SGHNT and YENEEA. The CDR3 is made up of 12 amino acids. In DNA, the CDR3 is TGTGCCAGCAGCCCCGACGGCTACGAGCAGTACTTC. This translates into CASSPDGYEQYF.

The rearrangement uses TRBV4-1 and TRBJ1-2; possible D gene TRBD1, 6 bases. With 2 bases removed from V and 2 bases from J, the gap between germline ends came to 15 bases. The CDR3 runs 16 residues. Germline V gene lookup returns CDR1 MGHRA and CDR2 YSYEKL. The CDR3 sequence is CASSQNRDTQNYGYTF. CDR3 DNA: TGCGCCAGCAGCCAAAACCGGGACACGCAAAACTATGGCTACACCTTC.

The chain joins TRBV20-1 to TRBJ2-5, with D uncertain. The germline V gene has CDR1 DFQATT and CDR2 SNEGSKA (reference sequence). V was clipped by 5 bases and J by 2 bases, with 21 bases between them. CDR3 length: 16 amino acids. The CDR3 sequence is CSAYPLAERDQETQYF. Written as DNA, the CDR3 is TGCAGTGCTTACCCCCTGGCCGAGCGTGATCAAGAGACCCAGTACTTC.